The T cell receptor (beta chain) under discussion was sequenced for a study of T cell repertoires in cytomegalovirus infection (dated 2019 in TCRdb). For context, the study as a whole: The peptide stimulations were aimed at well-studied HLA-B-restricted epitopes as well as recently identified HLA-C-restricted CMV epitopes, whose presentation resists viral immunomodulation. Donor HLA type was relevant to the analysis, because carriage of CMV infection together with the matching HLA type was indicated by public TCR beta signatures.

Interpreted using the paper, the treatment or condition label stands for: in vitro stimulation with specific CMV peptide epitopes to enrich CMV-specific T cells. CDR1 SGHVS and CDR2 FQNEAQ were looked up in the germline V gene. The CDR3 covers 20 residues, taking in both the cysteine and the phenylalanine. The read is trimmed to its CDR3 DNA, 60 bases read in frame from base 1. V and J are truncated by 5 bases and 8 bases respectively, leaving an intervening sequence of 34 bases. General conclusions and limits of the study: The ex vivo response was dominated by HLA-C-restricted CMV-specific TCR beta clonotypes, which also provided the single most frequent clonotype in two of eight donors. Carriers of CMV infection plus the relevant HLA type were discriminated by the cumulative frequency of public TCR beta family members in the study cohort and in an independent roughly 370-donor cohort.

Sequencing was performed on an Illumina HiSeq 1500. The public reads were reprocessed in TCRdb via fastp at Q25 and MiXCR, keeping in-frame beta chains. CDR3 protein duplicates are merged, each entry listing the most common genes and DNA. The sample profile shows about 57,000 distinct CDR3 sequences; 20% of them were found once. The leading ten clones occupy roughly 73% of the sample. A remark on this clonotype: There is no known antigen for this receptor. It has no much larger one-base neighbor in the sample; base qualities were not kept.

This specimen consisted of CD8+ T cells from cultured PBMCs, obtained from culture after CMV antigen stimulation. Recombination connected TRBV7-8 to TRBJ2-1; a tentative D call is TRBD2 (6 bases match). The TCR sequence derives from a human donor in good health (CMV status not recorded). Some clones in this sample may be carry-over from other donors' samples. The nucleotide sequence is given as TGTGCCAGCAGCGGGGCTGGGTCGGGAGTTGAGAAGCGACAATGGGATGAGCAGTTCTTC. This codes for CASSGAGSGVEKRQWDEQFF.